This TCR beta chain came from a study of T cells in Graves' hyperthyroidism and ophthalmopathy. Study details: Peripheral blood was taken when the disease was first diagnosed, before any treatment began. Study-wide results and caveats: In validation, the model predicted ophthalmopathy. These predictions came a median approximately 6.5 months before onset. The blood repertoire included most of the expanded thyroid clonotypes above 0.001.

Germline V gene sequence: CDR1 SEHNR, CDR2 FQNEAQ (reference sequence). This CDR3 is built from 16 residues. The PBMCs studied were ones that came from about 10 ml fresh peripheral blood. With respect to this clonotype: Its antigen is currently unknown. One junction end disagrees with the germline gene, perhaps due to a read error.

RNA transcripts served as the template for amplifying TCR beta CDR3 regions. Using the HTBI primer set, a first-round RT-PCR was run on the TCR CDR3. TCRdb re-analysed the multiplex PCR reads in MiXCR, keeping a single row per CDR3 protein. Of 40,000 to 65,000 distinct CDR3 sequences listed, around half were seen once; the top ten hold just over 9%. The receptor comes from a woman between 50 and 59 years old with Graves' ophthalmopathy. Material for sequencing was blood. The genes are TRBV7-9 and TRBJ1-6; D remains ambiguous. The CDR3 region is CASSQEGGSPNSPFHF. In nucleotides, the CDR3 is TGTGCCAGCAGCCAAGAAGGCGGCAGCCCCAATTCACCCTTCCACTTT.